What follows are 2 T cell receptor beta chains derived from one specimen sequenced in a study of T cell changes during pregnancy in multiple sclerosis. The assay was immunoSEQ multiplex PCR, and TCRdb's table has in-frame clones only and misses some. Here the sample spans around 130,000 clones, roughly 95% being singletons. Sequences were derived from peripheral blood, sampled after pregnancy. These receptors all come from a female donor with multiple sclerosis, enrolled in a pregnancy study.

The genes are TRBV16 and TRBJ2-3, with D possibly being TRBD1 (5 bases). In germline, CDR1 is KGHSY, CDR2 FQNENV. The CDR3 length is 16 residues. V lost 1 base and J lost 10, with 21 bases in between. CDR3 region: CASSQLGQRLRSSQYF. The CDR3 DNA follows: TGTGCCAGCAGCCAATTAGGACAACGGTTACGATCTTCGCAGTATTTT.

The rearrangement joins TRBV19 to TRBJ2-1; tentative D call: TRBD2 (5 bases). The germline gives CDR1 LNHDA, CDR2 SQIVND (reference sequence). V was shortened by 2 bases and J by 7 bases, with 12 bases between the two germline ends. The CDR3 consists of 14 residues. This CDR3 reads CASSIQGSSNEQFF. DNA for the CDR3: TGTGCCAGTAGTATACAAGGGAGTAGTAATGAGCAGTTCTTC.